Shown below are 17 T cell receptor beta chains from a single sample sequenced in a study of a mutant IDH1 vaccine in newly diagnosed glioma. Profiling relied on immunoSEQ multiplex PCR, and the TCRdb table lists in-frame clones only, not all of them. The sample yields fewer than 85,000 clones, 80% to 90% seen once. Time point given: baseline, week 1 (first vaccination visit). Treatment indicated: pre-vaccination baseline after standard-of-care therapy. The sequencing here drew on PBMCs, taken from a glioma patient treated with radiotherapy, temozolomide or both. The receptors stem from a man under 40 with glioma.

A word on this clone: Here the CDR3 omits its conserved ending phenylalanine or tryptophan, so a read error is the likely source. No DNA is shown, since the ends of the CDR3 on it are uncertain; the CDR3 is the one TCRdb lists. V usage is TRBV6-6 and J usage is TRBJ1-2; the table's D call of TRBD1 was not tested on the DNA. The CDR3 numbers 11 amino acids, ends counted. Germline V gene data show CDR1 as MNHNY and CDR2 as SVGAGI (reference sequence). The CDR3 protein is CASSRGTERLI.

The gene calls are TRBV13 and TRBJ2-6; 8 positions agree with TRBD1. The ends lost 5 bases at V and 0 bases at J; junction bases unmatched: 12. CDR1 and CDR2 from the germline V gene are PRHDT and FYEKMQ (reference sequence). There are 19 residues in the CDR3. DNA of the CDR3: TGTGCCAGCAGCCCCATACGGACAGGGACCTCCTCTGGGGCCAACGTCCTGACTTTC. It is translated as CASSPIRTGTSSGANVLTF.

The chain recombines TRBV2 with TRBJ1-1; 8 bases line up with TRBD1. The J segment lost 4 bases and the V segment lost 6 bases, leaving 7 bases of the junction unmatched. CDR3 length: 14 residues. Germline V gene lookup returns CDR1 SNHLY and CDR2 FYNNEI. The CDR3 loop reads CASSLGQEGTEAFF. CDR3 nucleotide sequence: TGTGCCAGCAGCCTGGGACAGGAGGGCACTGAAGCTTTCTTT.

The chain combines TRBV7-9 with TRBJ2-3; D remains unclear. CDR3 size: 14 residues. CDR1 and CDR2 (germline): SEHNR, FQNEAQ (reference sequence). Between the trimmed V and J ends, which lost 1 base and 2 bases, there was a span of 7 bases. CDR3 amino acids: CASSLETATDTQYF. The CDR3 coding sequence is TGTGCCAGCAGCTTAGAGACTGCCACAGATACGCAGTATTTT.

The V and J genes are TRBV5-1 and TRBJ1-6; TRBD1 aligns across 10 bases. This CDR3 is built from 15 residues. CDR1 and CDR2 (germline): SGHRS, YFSETQ. The trim removed 3 bases at V and 6 bases at J, leaving 3 bases unmatched. CDR3 DNA: TGCGCCAGCAGCTCAGGGGACAGGGGTAATTCACCCCTCCACTTT. It specifies CASSSGDRGNSPLHF.

This chain links TRBV15 with TRBJ1-4, with 12 bases lining up with TRBD1. The V gene's germline CDR1 is LNHNV and CDR2 YYDKDF (reference sequence). The V and J ends lost 2 bases and 7 bases, in that order; junction bases with no gene match: 11. The CDR3 length is 18 residues. The CDR3 sequence is CATSRHKGRGQGAEKLFF. CDR3 sequence (DNA): TGTGCCACCAGCAGACATAAAGGGAGGGGACAGGGGGCTGAAAAACTGTTTTTT.

The chain links TRBV4-1 to TRBJ2-5; D is possibly TRBD2 (5 bases). The end of the DNA is better explained by TRBJ2-7, so the J call may be wrong. Germline V CDR1 and CDR2: MGHRA, YSYEKL. CDR3 length: 17 residues. CDR3: CASSQDRARGLTYEQYF. The DNA of the CDR3 is TGCGCCAGCAGCCAAGATCGGGCACGGGGTCTAACCTACGAGCAGTACTTC.

CDR3 amino acids: CASSYTQGPQETQYF. The CDR3, as DNA: TGTGCCAGCAGCTATACACAGGGGCCCCAAGAGACCCAGTACTTC. The V gene is TRBV7-9, the J gene TRBJ2-5; 7 bases are a match to TRBD1. The germline V gene has CDR1 SEHNR and CDR2 FQNEAQ (reference sequence). CDR3 size: 15 residues. The ends lost 4 bases at V and 1 base at J; junction bases unmatched: 6.

The chain employs TRBV7-2 and TRBJ1-4; TRBD1 aligns across 8 bases. Looked up from germline, CDR1 is SGHTA and CDR2 is FQGNSA. This CDR3 has 15 amino acids. Trimming at V came to 5 bases and at J to 4 bases, leaving 6 bases not matched to a gene. The CDR3 is CASSPQGANNEKLFF. CDR3 nucleotide sequence: TGTGCCAGCAGCCCCCAGGGGGCTAATAATGAAAAACTGTTTTTT.

This clone occurred once. The chain has TRBV6-6 and TRBJ2-5, with no clear D. This CDR3 has 12 amino acids. Germline values: CDR1 MNHNY, CDR2 SVGAGI (reference sequence). V was clipped by 4 bases and J by 4 bases, with 7 bases between them. CDR3 bases: TGTGCCAGCAGTTCGGACCTAGAGACCCAGTACTTC. Its protein product is CASSSDLETQYF.

The chain recombines TRBV2 with TRBJ2-7; D possibly corresponds to TRBD1 (6 bases). Germline V gives CDR1 SNHLY, CDR2 FYNNEI. Trimming took 2 bases from V and 5 from J, leaving 10 bases between them. The length of the CDR3 is 13 residues. This CDR3 reads CASSEKGVHEQYF. Written as DNA, the CDR3 is TGTGCCAGCAGTGAAAAGGGGGTCCACGAGCAGTACTTC.

The J gene is TRBJ1-5, the V gene TRBV5-1; D is perhaps TRBD1 (6 bases). V dropped 0 bases and J dropped 4 bases, with 11 bases sitting between them. The CDR3 has 15 residues. Germline values: CDR1 SGHRS, CDR2 YFSETQ. The chain's CDR3 is CASSLAGGPNQPQHF. DNA of the CDR3: TGCGCCAGCAGCTTGGCCGGGGGCCCAAATCAGCCCCAGCATTTT.

J is TRBJ2-7 and V is TRBV5-1; D perhaps matches TRBD1 (5 bases). V was shortened by 1 base and J by 0 bases, with 8 bases between the two germline ends. This CDR3 contains 14 residues. Per germline, CDR1 SGHRS and CDR2 YFSETQ. The CDR3 coding sequence is TGCGCCAGCAGCTTGCAGGGCGACTCCTACGAGCAGTACTTC. It specifies CASSLQGDSYEQYF.

CDR3 sequence: CASSPGQGTFGYF. The CDR3 DNA follows: TGTGCCAGCTCACCAGGACAGGGAACATTCGGGTACTTC. The J gene is TRBJ2-7, the V gene TRBV18, with 8 positions matching TRBD1. The CDR3 consists of 13 residues. Germline CDR1 reads KGHSH; CDR2 reads LQKENI. J gave up 12 bases and V 2 bases, and 9 bases lay outside the gene matches.

This chain connects TRBV28 to TRBJ1-5; the match to TRBD1 covers 7 bases. The length of the CDR3 is 15 residues. Trimming at V came to 5 bases and at J to 1 base, leaving 5 bases not matched to a gene. The germline CDR1 and CDR2 sequences are MDHEN and SYDVKM. The CDR3 nucleotides read TGTGCCAGCAGTAAAGGAGGGGGCAGCAATCAGCCCCAGCATTTT. This sequence encodes CASSKGGGSNQPQHF.

The rearrangement links TRBV27 to TRBJ2-7, with D perhaps assigned TRBD1 or TRBD2 (5 bases each). This CDR3 spans 13 amino acids. CDR1 is MNHEY, CDR2 SMNVEV, per germline (reference sequence). V was shortened by 5 bases and J by 4 bases, with 12 bases between the two germline ends. CDR3: CASSLRDGYEQYF. Written as DNA, the CDR3 is TGTGCCAGCAGTCTCCGGGACGGTTACGAGCAGTACTTC.

The chain carries TRBV27 and TRBJ1-4; no clear D. The CDR3 sequence is 15 residues long. Looked up from germline, CDR1 is MNHEY and CDR2 is SMNVEV (reference sequence). Trimming left V 3 bases short and J 4 bases short, with 12 bases between. CDR3 DNA: TGTGCCAGCAGTTTGAATGGGTTGAGTAATGAAAAACTGTTTTTT. Protein product: CASSLNGLSNEKLFF.